The rows below give T cell receptor beta chains drawn from one sample of a study of OX40 agonist ivuxolimab in advanced cancers. Profiling relied on immunoSEQ multiplex PCR, and the TCRdb table lists in-frame clones only, not all of them. The sample has over 85,000 clones; 87% are singletons. Sequenced here: CD4+ or CD8+ T cells sorted from blood, sampled in a trial of the OX40 agonist ivuxolimab. Receptors were obtained from an adult with an advanced solid tumor such as melanoma, head and neck, liver or kidney cancer. Each CDR3 is given with its conserved first and last residue. A D gene is named only where the DNA matches it firmly. Clone size is shown for a subset of rows, as once, few, many or a class of expanded clone.

j_call: TRBJ2-2
clone_size: once
d_call: .
v_call: TRBV7-2
cdr3_aa: CASSFYSSGDRELFF
cdr3_nt: TGTGCCAGCAGCTTCTATTCTTCGGGGGATAGGGAGCTGTTTTTT

j_call: TRBJ2-5
clone_size: .
d_call: .
v_call: TRBV6-1
cdr3_aa: CASRTNGVETQYF
cdr3_nt: TGTGCCAGCAGGACAAACGGGGTAGAGACCCAGTACTTC

j_call: TRBJ2-3
clone_size: .
d_call: .
v_call: TRBV2
cdr3_aa: CASSDSRAGTSTDTQYF
cdr3_nt: TGTGCCAGCAGTGATTCTAGGGCGGGGACTAGCACAGATACGCAGTATTTT

j_call: TRBJ1-1
clone_size: .
d_call: .
v_call: TRBV7-2
cdr3_aa: CASSPRRETSNTEAFF
cdr3_nt: TGTGCCAGCAGCCCCCGCAGGGAGACGTCGAACACTGAAGCTTTCTTT

j_call: TRBJ1-2
clone_size: .
d_call: TRBD1
v_call: TRBV6-5
cdr3_aa: CASRRTGNNYGYTF
cdr3_nt: TGTGCCAGCAGGAGGACAGGGAACAACTATGGCTACACCTTC

j_call: TRBJ1-3
clone_size: .
d_call: .
v_call: TRBV25-1
cdr3_aa: CASSEWDSGNTIYF
cdr3_nt: TGTGCCAGCAGTGAATGGGATTCTGGAAACACCATATATTTT

j_call: TRBJ2-7
clone_size: .
d_call: TRBD1
v_call: TRBV5-4
cdr3_aa: CASSRTGTGSYEQYF
cdr3_nt: TGTGCCAGCAGCCGGACCGGGACAGGGTCCTACGAGCAGTACTTC

j_call: TRBJ1-4
clone_size: .
d_call: .
v_call: TRBV7-8
cdr3_aa: CASSLVGGEKLFF
cdr3_nt: TGTGCCAGCAGCTTAGTTGGGGGTGAAAAACTGTTTTTT

j_call: TRBJ1-5
clone_size: .
d_call: .
v_call: TRBV9
cdr3_aa: CASSVGRNNQPQHF
cdr3_nt: TGTGCCAGCAGCGTAGGCAGGAACAATCAGCCCCAGCATTTT

j_call: TRBJ2-1
clone_size: .
d_call: TRBD2
v_call: TRBV5-4
cdr3_aa: CASSPTSAVNNEQFF
cdr3_nt: TGTGCCAGCAGCCCGACTAGCGCGGTAAACAATGAGCAGTTCTTC

j_call: TRBJ1-2
clone_size: .
d_call: TRBD1
v_call: TRBV6-5
cdr3_aa: CASSSLGQPAHGYTF
cdr3_nt: TGTGCCAGCAGTTCCCTGGGACAGCCGGCCCATGGCTACACCTTC

j_call: TRBJ2-5
clone_size: .
d_call: .
v_call: TRBV5-6
cdr3_aa: CASSGTQDPRWETQYF
cdr3_nt: TGTGCCAGCAGCGGTACACAAGACCCCCGCTGGGAGACCCAGTACTTC

j_call: TRBJ2-3
clone_size: .
d_call: .
v_call: TRBV4-3
cdr3_aa: CASSQDWEGHTDTQYF
cdr3_nt: TGCGCCAGCAGCCAAGATTGGGAGGGACACACAGATACGCAGTATTTT

j_call: TRBJ1-2
clone_size: .
d_call: TRBD1
v_call: TRBV18
cdr3_aa: CASSPLGTGGNYGYTF
cdr3_nt: TGTGCCAGCTCACCATTGGGAACAGGGGGCAACTATGGCTACACCTTC

j_call: TRBJ1-1
clone_size: .
d_call: TRBD1
v_call: TRBV15
cdr3_aa: CATSRQGGYTEAFF
cdr3_nt: TGTGCCACCAGCAGACAGGGGGGGTACACTGAAGCTTTCTTT

j_call: TRBJ2-2
clone_size: .
d_call: TRBD2
v_call: TRBV7-2
cdr3_aa: CASSSSSGGAGELFF
cdr3_nt: TGTGCCAGCAGCTCCTCTAGCGGGGGGGCCGGGGAGCTGTTTTTT

j_call: TRBJ2-5
clone_size: .
d_call: .
v_call: TRBV18
cdr3_aa: CASSPPGKGETQYF
cdr3_nt: TGTGCCAGCTCACCACCAGGGAAAGGAGAGACCCAGTACTTC

j_call: TRBJ1-3
clone_size: .
d_call: .
v_call: TRBV9
cdr3_aa: CASSVAQRNTIYF
cdr3_nt: TGTGCCAGCAGCGTAGCACAGAGAAACACCATATATTTT

j_call: TRBJ1-1
clone_size: .
d_call: .
v_call: TRBV6-1
cdr3_aa: CASSEDPRATEAFF
cdr3_nt: TGTGCCAGCAGTGAAGATCCTCGGGCCACTGAAGCTTTCTTT

j_call: TRBJ1-2
clone_size: .
d_call: .
v_call: TRBV11-2
cdr3_aa: CASSTPTYGYTF
cdr3_nt: TGTGCCAGCAGCACACCTACCTATGGCTACACCTTC

j_call: TRBJ2-5
clone_size: .
d_call: TRBD2
v_call: TRBV7-9
cdr3_aa: CASSPTRGDQYF
cdr3_nt: TGTGCCAGCAGCCCCACCCGGGGGGACCAGTACTTC

j_call: TRBJ2-1
clone_size: few
d_call: .
v_call: TRBV6-5
cdr3_aa: CASSSGAEQFF
cdr3_nt: TGTGCCAGCAGTTCCGGTGCTGAGCAGTTCTTC